Each of the 25 T cell receptor beta chains below was sequenced from the same sample in a study of graft-versus-host responses after intestinal transplantation (dated by TCRdb to the early 2020s). Read against the paper, the sample's time point label means: cells obtained before transplantation from donor or recipient. Receptor libraries were prepared by the immunoSEQ multiplex PCR assay. This is the immuneACCESS table as TCRdb keeps it, with only in-frame sequences that have V and J called. A part of the clones is gone; compared with another copy, unresolved V genes explain less than half, and the rest is unexplained. This sample comprises roughly 90,000 clones, about nine tenths of them detected only once. The ten largest clones add up to about 0.27% of the sample. Their specific antigens are unknown. Material: unstimulated CD4+ T cells sorted from spleen or lymph node cells, obtained before transplant. The receptors derive from a human donor who was the organ donor for an intestinal transplant.

The J gene is TRBJ2-5, the V gene TRBV6-1, with D possibly being TRBD1 (6 bases). Looked up from germline, CDR1 is MNHNS and CDR2 is SASEGT. The CDR3 has 13 residues. V was trimmed by 6 bases and J by 3 bases, leaving 11 bases between them. The CDR3 sequence: CASRRDTKETQYF. The CDR3 region has the DNA TGTGCCAGCAGGAGGGACACTAAAGAGACCCAGTACTTC.

The chain uses TRBV2 and TRBJ2-7, with TRBD1 matching over 9 bases. The trim removed 6 bases at V and 5 bases at J, leaving 8 bases unmatched. The CDR3 is 14 residues long. Looked up from germline, CDR1 is SNHLY and CDR2 is FYNNEI. The CDR3 DNA follows: TGTGCCAGCAGGATGGGGACAGGGCTGCACGAGCAGTACTTC. Protein sequence: CASRMGTGLHEQYF.

The chain carries TRBV18 and TRBJ1-5; TRBD1 is a possible D gene (6 bases). V lost 6 bases and J lost 4, with 10 bases in between. Per germline, CDR1 KGHSH and CDR2 LQKENI. The CDR3 length is 13 residues. The CDR3 coding sequence is TGTGCCAGCTCGCGAACAGGGAATCAGCCCCAGCATTTT. Translation: CASSRTGNQPQHF.

The chain couples TRBV2 to TRBJ2-2, with 7 bases lining up with TRBD1. Trimming cost V 6 bases and J 0 bases; bases outside gene matches: 4. Germline-derived CDR1 and CDR2 are SNHLY and FYNNEI. The CDR3 loop spans 15 amino acids. In nucleotides, the CDR3 is TGTGCCAGCAGCAGACAGGGATCGAACACCGGGGAGCTGTTTTTT. Translated, it gives CASSRQGSNTGELFF.

The V gene is TRBV4-2, the J gene TRBJ2-1; tentatively, D is TRBD2 (6 bases). V lost 4 bases to trimming and J lost 5 bases, with 15 bases between them. This CDR3 is built from 15 residues. CDR1 LGHNA and CDR2 YNFKEQ come from the germline V gene. The CDR3 loop reads CASSPYRDLDNEQFF. The DNA of the CDR3 is TGTGCCAGCAGCCCCTACCGGGACTTAGACAATGAGCAGTTCTTC.

This clone has just a few counts. CDR3 in amino acids: CASSPLIRQPYEQYF. The CDR3 DNA follows: TGTGCCAGCAGTCCGTTAATTAGACAGCCCTACGAGCAGTACTTC. The chain joins TRBV6-5 to TRBJ2-7; D may be TRBD1 (5 bases). This CDR3 is 15 amino acids long. The V and J ends lost 5 bases and 2 bases respectively, with 16 bases between them. The germline CDR1 and CDR2 sequences are MNHEY and SVGAGI.

The chain links TRBV18 to TRBJ1-3; a weak D match, TRBD1 (6 bases). Trimming took 6 bases from V and 2 from J, leaving 14 bases between them. The CDR3 runs 15 residues. Germline V CDR1 and CDR2: KGHSH, LQKENI. The CDR3 bases are TGTGCCAGCTCCCAGGAACAGGGAGCTGGAAACACCATATATTTT. This encodes CASSQEQGAGNTIYF.

The V call is TRBV10-3, the J call TRBJ1-2, with D perhaps TRBD1 (5 bases). Trimming left V 6 bases short and J 2 bases short, with 7 bases between. The germline V gene has CDR1 ENHRY and CDR2 SYGVKD. There are 12 residues in the CDR3. The CDR3 coding sequence is TGTGCCATCAGGGCAGGGAACTATGGCTACACCTTC. Encoded protein: CAIRAGNYGYTF.

The chain is built from TRBV7-2 and TRBJ1-1; D possibly corresponds to TRBD1 (5 bases). The CDR3 sequence is 14 residues long. Trimming pared 4 bases from V and 3 bases from J, leaving 12 bases between. Germline CDR1 reads SGHTA; CDR2 reads FQGNSA. The CDR3 DNA is TGTGCCAGCAGCTCCCTTCAGGGCTACACTGAAGCTTTCTTT. The encoded protein is CASSSLQGYTEAFF.

The chain is built from TRBV9 and TRBJ2-3, with 9 bases identical to TRBD2. The CDR3 consists of 16 residues. Germline values: CDR1 SGDLS, CDR2 YYNGEE. Trimming cost V 4 bases and J 2 bases; bases outside gene matches: 8. DNA for the CDR3: TGTGCCAGCAGCACGCGAGCGGGAGGTCTCACAGATACGCAGTATTTT. This gives the protein CASSTRAGGLTDTQYF.

This chain uses TRBV4-1 with TRBJ2-5; a possible D gene is TRBD2 (5 bases). This CDR3 region has 15 residues. V was clipped by 2 bases and J by 4 bases, with 14 bases between them. The germline V gene encodes CDR1 MGHRA and CDR2 YSYEKL. The DNA of the CDR3 is TGCGCCAGCAGCCAATTTAGAGGGTTCGGAGAGACCCAGTACTTC. Its protein is CASSQFRGFGETQYF.

The J gene is TRBJ2-3, the V gene TRBV9, with D possibly TRBD1 on 6 matching bases. With 4 bases removed from V and 4 bases from J, the gap between germline ends came to 13 bases. CDR1 and CDR2 from the germline V gene are SGDLS and YYNGEE. The CDR3 is 14 residues long. DNA of the CDR3: TGTGCCAGCAGCCCGGACAGACCGGCAGATACGCAGTATTTT. Residues: CASSPDRPADTQYF.

V gene TRBV6-1 combines with J gene TRBJ1-3; the D is unclear. V was pared by 1 base and J by 7 bases, with 11 bases between. Germline V gene sequence: CDR1 MNHNS, CDR2 SASEGT. This CDR3 is 14 amino acids long. The CDR3 loop is CASSEGQEGNTIYF. For the CDR3, the DNA is TGTGCCAGCAGTGAAGGGCAAGAGGGCAACACCATATATTTT.

The chain is built from TRBV9 and TRBJ1-1; perhaps TRBD1 as D (5 bases). This CDR3 comprises 15 residues. Germline loops: CDR1 SGDLS, CDR2 YYNGEE. Trimming removed 4 bases from V and 3 bases from J, with 16 bases in between. This CDR3 is CASSPYIREDTEAFF. The CDR3, as DNA: TGTGCCAGCAGCCCATATATCAGGGAGGACACTGAAGCTTTCTTT.

The rearrangement links TRBV4-1 to TRBJ2-1, with 9 bases identical to TRBD1. Germline V CDR1 and CDR2: MGHRA, YSYEKL. V trimming: 8 bases; J trimming: 8 bases; junction bases outside the gene matches: 22. The CDR3 is made up of 18 amino acids. The CDR3 sequence is CASRKGAATGGIWDEQFF. The CDR3 region has the DNA TGCGCCAGCCGCAAGGGGGCCGCTACAGGGGGCATATGGGATGAGCAGTTCTTC.

This clone was seen just once. The chain has TRBV28 and TRBJ1-2; 9 positions match TRBD1. This CDR3 region has 16 residues. Germline V gives CDR1 MDHEN, CDR2 SYDVKM. J was trimmed by 8 bases and V by 6 bases; bases with no gene match: 16. CDR3 coding DNA: TGTGCCAGCAGCCCCCGGATGGGGACAGGGACCGGCGGCTACACCTTC. It encodes CASSPRMGTGTGGYTF.

The V gene is TRBV15, the J gene TRBJ1-5, with TRBD1 identical over 7 bases. The V segment lost 5 bases and the J segment 6 bases; nucleotides outside the gene matches: 10. The CDR3 has 15 residues. Germline values: CDR1 LNHNV, CDR2 YYDKDF (reference sequence). The CDR3 DNA reads as TGTGCCACCAGCGAGCGACAGGGTACCGGTCAGCCCCAGCATTTT. Amino acids: CATSERQGTGQPQHF.

The chain carries TRBV5-5 and TRBJ1-4; D gene uncertain. CDR1 and CDR2 (germline): SGHKS, YYEKEE (reference sequence). The CDR3 is made up of 16 amino acids. V dropped 0 bases and J dropped 0 bases, with 9 bases sitting between them. CDR3 sequence reads: CASSLVRGATNEKLFF. The CDR3 DNA reads as TGTGCCAGCAGCTTGGTGCGGGGAGCAACTAATGAAAAACTGTTTTTT.

This chain joins TRBV6-5 and TRBJ1-1, with 7 nucleotides matching TRBD1. This CDR3 has 14 residues. Trimming cost V 6 bases and J 9 bases; bases outside gene matches: 13. Germline V CDR1 and CDR2: MNHEY, SVGAGI. The CDR3 reads CASSNGGTASKAFF. CDR3 nucleotides: TGTGCCAGCAGCAACGGTGGGACAGCAAGTAAAGCTTTCTTT.

This rearrangement joins TRBV28 to TRBJ2-7, with TRBD1 identical over 10 bases. Trimming took 2 bases from V and 6 from J; bases not matched to a gene: 7. Germline V gene lookup returns CDR1 MDHEN and CDR2 SYDVKM. The CDR3 consists of 15 residues. CDR3 nucleotides: TGTGCCAGCAGTTTAGGAGGACAGGGGGGGGGCGAGCAGTACTTC. Protein sequence: CASSLGGQGGGEQYF. Drawing the rest from reference TRBV28 and TRBJ2-7, the complete variable domain is DVKVTQSSRYLVKRTGEKVFLECVQDMDHENMFWYRQDPGLGLRLIYFSYDVKMKEKGDIPEGYSVSREKKERFSLILESASTNQTSMYLCASSLGGQGGGEQYFGPGTRLTVT.

The chain links TRBV4-1 to TRBJ2-3, with TRBD2 matching over 7 bases. CDR1 and CDR2 from the germline V gene are MGHRA and YSYEKL. The CDR3 loop spans 16 amino acids. Trimming took 4 bases from V and 4 from J; bases not matched to a gene: 11. The CDR3 reads CASSPRPSGEADTQYF. The CDR3 DNA reads TGCGCCAGCAGCCCCAGACCCAGCGGGGAGGCAGATACGCAGTATTTT.

The V gene is TRBV27, the J gene TRBJ2-1, with 7 bases matching TRBD2. Germline CDR1 and CDR2: MNHEY and SMNVEV (reference sequence). The J segment lost 5 bases and the V segment lost 1 base, leaving 5 bases of the junction unmatched. The CDR3 consists of 15 residues. As DNA, the CDR3 is TGTGCCAGCAGTTTATACGGGGGGACCGACAATGAGCAGTTCTTC. Amino acids: CASSLYGGTDNEQFF.

The chain joins TRBV11-1 to TRBJ2-7, with TRBD1 identical over 9 bases. CDR1 is SGHAT, CDR2 FQDESV, per germline (reference sequence). The CDR3 is 15 residues long. V trimming: 5 bases; J trimming: 2 bases; junction bases outside the gene matches: 7. The CDR3 bases are TGTGCCAGCAGCCAGTGGGGGACAGGGACCTACGAGCAGTACTTC. Encoded protein: CASSQWGTGTYEQYF.

This clone was detected once. The rearrangement uses TRBV18 and TRBJ1-6, with D perhaps matching TRBD1 (6 bases). V lost 2 bases and J 5 bases, leaving 10 bases between the germline ends. The CDR3 runs to 15 residues. CDR1 is KGHSH and CDR2 is LQKENI in the germline V gene. CDR3 residues: CASSPGTRHNSPLHF. The CDR3 nucleotides are TGTGCCAGCTCACCAGGGACACGGCATAATTCACCCCTCCACTTT.

The chain links TRBV18 to TRBJ2-3, with a tentative D call TRBD2 (5 bases). The V and J ends lost 6 bases and 0 bases respectively, with 7 bases between them. CDR1 and CDR2 from the germline V gene are KGHSH and LQKENI. The CDR3 sequence is 13 residues long. CDR3 DNA sequence: TGTGCCAGCTCGTGGGAGAGCACAGATACGCAGTATTTT. This sequence encodes CASSWESTDTQYF.